The T cell receptor beta chain described here comes from a study of control samples from healthy donors and cancer patients. This clone has a single count. TCRdb's copy holds only in-frame clones and misses some; the assay was immunoSEQ multiplex PCR. The data show 150,000 to 200,000 clones, with under 95% seen just once and over 1.3% held by the top ten. The CDR3 runs to 13 residues. Per germline, CDR1 SGDLS and CDR2 YYNGEE. V was clipped by 4 bases and J by 4 bases, with 11 bases between them. The sequence was collected from a woman under 30 in good health. The rearrangement links TRBV9 to TRBJ1-1, with TRBD1 as a possible D gene (6 bases). Sequenced sample: blood. The CDR3, as DNA: TGTGCCAGCAGCCCTCTAGGGGGCACTGAAGCTTTCTTT. Protein: CASSPLGGTEAFF.